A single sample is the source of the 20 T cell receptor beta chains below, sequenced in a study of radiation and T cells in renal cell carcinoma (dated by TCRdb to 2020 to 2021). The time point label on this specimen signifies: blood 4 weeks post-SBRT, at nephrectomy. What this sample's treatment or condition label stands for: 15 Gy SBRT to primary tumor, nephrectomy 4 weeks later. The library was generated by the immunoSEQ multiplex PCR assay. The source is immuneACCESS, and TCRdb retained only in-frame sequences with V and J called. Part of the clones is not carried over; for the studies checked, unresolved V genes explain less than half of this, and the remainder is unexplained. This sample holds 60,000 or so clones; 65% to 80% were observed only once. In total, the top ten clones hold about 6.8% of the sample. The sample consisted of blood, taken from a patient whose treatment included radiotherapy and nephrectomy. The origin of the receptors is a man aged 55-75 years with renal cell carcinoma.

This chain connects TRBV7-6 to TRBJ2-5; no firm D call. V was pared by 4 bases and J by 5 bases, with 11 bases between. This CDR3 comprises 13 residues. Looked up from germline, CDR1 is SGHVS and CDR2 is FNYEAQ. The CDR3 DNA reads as TGTGCCAGCAGCTATGTGGTATCCGAGACCCAGTACTTC. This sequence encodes CASSYVVSETQYF.

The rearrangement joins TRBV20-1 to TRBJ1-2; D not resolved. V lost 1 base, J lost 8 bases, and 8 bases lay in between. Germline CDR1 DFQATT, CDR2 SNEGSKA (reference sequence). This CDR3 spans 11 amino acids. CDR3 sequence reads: CSARGGRGYTF. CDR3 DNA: TGCAGTGCTAGAGGGGGAAGGGGCTACACCTTC.

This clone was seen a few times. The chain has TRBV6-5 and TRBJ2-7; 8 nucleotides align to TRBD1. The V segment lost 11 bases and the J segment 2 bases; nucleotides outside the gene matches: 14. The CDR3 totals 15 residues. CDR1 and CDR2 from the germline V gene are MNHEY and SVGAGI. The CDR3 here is CAGGKVGQGTYEQYF. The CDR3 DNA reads TGTGCCGGCGGGAAGGTTGGACAGGGCACCTACGAGCAGTACTTC.

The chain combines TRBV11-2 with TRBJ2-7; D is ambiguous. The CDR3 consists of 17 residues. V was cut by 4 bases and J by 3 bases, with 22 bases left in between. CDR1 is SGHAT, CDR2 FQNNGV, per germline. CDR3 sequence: CASSSSLSGWSHYEQYF. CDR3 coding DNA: TGTGCCAGCAGCTCCTCCCTCTCGGGTTGGTCCCACTACGAGCAGTACTTC.

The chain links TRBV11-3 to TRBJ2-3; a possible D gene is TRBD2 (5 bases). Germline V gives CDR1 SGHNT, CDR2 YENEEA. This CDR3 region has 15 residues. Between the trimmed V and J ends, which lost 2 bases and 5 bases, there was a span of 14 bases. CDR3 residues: CASSLTTRREDTQYF. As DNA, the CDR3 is TGTGCCAGCAGCTTAACAACTCGCCGGGAAGATACGCAGTATTTT. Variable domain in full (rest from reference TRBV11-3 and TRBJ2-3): EAGVVQSPRYKIIEKKQPVAFWCNPISGHNTLYWYLQNLGQGPELLIRYENEEAVDDSQLPKDRFSAERLKGVDSTLKIQPAELGDSAVYLCASSLTTRREDTQYFGPGTRLTVL.

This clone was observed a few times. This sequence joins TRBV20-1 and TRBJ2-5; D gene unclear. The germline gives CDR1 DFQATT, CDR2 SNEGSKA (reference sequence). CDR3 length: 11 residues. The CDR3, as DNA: TGCAGGCGAGTCATTAAAGAGACCCAGTACTTC. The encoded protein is CRRVIKETQYF.

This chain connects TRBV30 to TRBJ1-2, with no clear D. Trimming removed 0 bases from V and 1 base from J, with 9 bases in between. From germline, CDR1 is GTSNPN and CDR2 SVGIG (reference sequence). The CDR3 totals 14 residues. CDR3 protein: CAWSVLGHNYGYTF. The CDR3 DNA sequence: TGTGCCTGGAGTGTACTTGGTCATAACTATGGCTACACCTTC.

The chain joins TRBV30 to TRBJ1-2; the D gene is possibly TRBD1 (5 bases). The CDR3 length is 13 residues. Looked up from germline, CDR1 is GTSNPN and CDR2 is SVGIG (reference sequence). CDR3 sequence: CVIRAVENYGYTF. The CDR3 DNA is TGTGTGATCAGGGCAGTAGAGAACTATGGCTACACCTTC.

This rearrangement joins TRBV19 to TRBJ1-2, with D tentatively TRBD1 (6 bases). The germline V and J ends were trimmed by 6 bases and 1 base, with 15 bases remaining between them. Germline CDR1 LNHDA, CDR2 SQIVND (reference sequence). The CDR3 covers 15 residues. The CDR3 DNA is TGTGCCAGTAGCCGCCCCGACAGGAGTAACTATGGCTACACCTTC. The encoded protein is CASSRPDRSNYGYTF. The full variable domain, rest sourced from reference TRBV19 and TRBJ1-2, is DGGITQSPKYLFRKEGQNVTLSCEQNLNHDAMYWYRQDPGQGLRLIYYSQIVNDFQKGDIAEGYSVSREKKESFPLTVTSAQKNPTAFYLCASSRPDRSNYGYTFGSGTRLTVV.

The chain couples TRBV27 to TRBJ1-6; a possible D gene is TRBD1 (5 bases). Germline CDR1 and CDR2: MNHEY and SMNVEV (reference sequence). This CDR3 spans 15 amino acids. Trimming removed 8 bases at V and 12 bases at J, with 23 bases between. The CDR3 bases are TGTGCCAGCGCTCCCTCCGGGGCGGGGATGTTACCCCTCCACTTT. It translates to CASAPSGAGMLPLHF.

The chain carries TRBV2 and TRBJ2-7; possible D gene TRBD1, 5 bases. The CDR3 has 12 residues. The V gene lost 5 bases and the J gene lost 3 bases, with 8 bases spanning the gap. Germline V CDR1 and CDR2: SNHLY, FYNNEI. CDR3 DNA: TGTGCCAGCAGTCGACAGATCTACGAGCAGTACGTC. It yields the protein CASSRQIYEQYV.

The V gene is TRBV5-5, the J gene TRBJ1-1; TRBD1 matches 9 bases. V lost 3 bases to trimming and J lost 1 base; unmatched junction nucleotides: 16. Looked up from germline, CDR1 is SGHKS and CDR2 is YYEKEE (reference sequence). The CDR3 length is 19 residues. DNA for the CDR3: TGTGCCAGCAGCTGGGTCCCGGGACAGGGTTCTGGGGAGAACACTGAAGCTTTCTTT. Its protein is CASSWVPGQGSGENTEAFF.

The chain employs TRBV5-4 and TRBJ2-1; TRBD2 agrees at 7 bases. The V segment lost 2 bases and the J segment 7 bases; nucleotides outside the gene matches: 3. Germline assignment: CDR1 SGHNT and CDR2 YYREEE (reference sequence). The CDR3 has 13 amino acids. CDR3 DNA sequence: TGTGCCAGCAGCTTAAGCGGGACGAATGAGCAGTTCTTC. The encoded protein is CASSLSGTNEQFF.

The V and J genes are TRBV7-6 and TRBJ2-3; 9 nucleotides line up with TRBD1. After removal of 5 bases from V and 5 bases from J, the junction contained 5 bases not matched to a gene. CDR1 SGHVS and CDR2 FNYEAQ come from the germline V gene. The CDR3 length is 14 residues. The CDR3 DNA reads TGTGCCAGCAGCGAGGGACAGGGTGGAGATACGCAGTATTTT. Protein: CASSEGQGGDTQYF.

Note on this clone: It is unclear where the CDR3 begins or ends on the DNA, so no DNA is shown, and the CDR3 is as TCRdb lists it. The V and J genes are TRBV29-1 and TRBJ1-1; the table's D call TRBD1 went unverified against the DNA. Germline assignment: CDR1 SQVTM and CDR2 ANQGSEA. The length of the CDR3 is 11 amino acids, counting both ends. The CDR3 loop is CSVVGQGASFF.

The CDR3 spells CATQVAGVIYNEQFF. In DNA, the CDR3 is TGTGCCACCCAAGTAGCGGGAGTAATCTACAATGAGCAGTTCTTC. J is TRBJ2-1 and V is TRBV6-1, with 9 bases identical to TRBD2. The CDR3 runs to 15 residues. The trim removed 10 bases at V and 3 bases at J, leaving 10 bases unmatched. Germline CDR1 MNHNS, CDR2 SASEGT.

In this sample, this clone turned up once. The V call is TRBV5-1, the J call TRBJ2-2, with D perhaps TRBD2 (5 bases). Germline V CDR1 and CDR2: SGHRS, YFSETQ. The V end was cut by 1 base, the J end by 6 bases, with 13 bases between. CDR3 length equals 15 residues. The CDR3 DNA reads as TGCGCCAGCAGCTTGTCGGGCCCGGAGGCCGGGGAGCTGTTTTTT. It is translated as CASSLSGPEAGELFF.

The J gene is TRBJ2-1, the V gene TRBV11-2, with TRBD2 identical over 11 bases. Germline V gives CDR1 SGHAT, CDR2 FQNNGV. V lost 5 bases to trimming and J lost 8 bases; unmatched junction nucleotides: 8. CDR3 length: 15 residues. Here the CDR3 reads CASSLTSGAFHEQFF. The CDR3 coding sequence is TGTGCCAGCAGCCTGACTAGCGGGGCCTTCCATGAGCAGTTCTTC.

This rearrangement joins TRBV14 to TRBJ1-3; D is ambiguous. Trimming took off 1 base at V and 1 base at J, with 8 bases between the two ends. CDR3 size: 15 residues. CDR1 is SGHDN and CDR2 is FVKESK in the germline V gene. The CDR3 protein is CASSQGRVSGNTIYF. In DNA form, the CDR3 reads TGTGCCAGCAGCCAAGGAAGAGTTTCTGGAAACACCATATATTTT.

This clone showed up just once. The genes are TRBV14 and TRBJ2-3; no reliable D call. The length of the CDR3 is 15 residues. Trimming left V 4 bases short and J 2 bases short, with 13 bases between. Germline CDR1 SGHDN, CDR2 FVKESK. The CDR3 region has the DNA TGTGCCAGCAGCCCCACCCGTCGGGCCACAGATACGCAGTATTTT. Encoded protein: CASSPTRRATDTQYF. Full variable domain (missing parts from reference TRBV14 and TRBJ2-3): EAGVTQFPSHSVIEKGQTVTLRCDPISGHDNLYWYRRVMGKEIKFLLHFVKESKQDESGMPNNRFLAERTGGTYSTLKVQPAELEDSGVYFCASSPTRRATDTQYFGPGTRLTVL.